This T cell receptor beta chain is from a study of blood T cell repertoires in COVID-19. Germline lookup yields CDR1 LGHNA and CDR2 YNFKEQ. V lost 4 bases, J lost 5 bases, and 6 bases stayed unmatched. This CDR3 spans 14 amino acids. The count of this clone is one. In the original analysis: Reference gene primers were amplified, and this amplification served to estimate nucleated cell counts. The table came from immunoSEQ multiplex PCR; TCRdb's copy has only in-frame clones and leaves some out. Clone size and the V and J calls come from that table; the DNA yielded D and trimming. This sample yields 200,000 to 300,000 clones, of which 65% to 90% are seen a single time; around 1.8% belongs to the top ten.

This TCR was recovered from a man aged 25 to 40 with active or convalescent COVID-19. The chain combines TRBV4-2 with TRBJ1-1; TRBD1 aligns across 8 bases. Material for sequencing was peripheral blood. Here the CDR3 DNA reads TGTGCCAGCAGCCGCTGGACAGGGCAGACTGAAGCTTTCTTT. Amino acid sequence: CASSRWTGQTEAFF.